A single sample gave rise to the 17 T cell receptor beta chains below, sequenced in a study of immune evolution from preneoplasia to lung adenocarcinoma. Libraries were prepared by immunoSEQ multiplex PCR; TCRdb keeps only in-frame clonotypes and omits some of them. The sample shows around 15,000 clones, 70% to 90% of them seen only once. Sequencing used FFPE invasive lung adenocarcinoma tissue. The receptor source for this set is a person aged 65 to 85 with invasive lung adenocarcinoma.

The sample holds a few counts of this clone. The chain couples TRBV27 to TRBJ2-1; 13 positions match TRBD2. The CDR3 is 15 residues long. The germline CDR1 and CDR2 sequences are MNHEY and SMNVEV (reference sequence). V was clipped by 7 bases and J by 9 bases; unmatched bases: 9. Here the CDR3 DNA reads TGTGCCAGCAAATCACTAGCGGGGGGGTTTGGTGAGCAGTTCTTC. Residues: CASKSLAGGFGEQFF.

The chain joins TRBV6-1 to TRBJ2-5, with D unresolved. In germline, CDR1 is MNHNS, CDR2 SASEGT. The V and J ends lost 0 bases and 6 bases respectively, with 5 bases between them. The CDR3 is made up of 12 amino acids. The CDR3 loop reads CASSEADKTQYF. For the CDR3, the DNA is TGTGCCAGCAGTGAAGCGGATAAGACCCAGTACTTC.

The chain recombines TRBV14 with TRBJ2-7, with D unresolved. V was clipped by 4 bases and J by 3 bases, with 10 bases between them. CDR3 length: 13 residues. CDR1 SGHDN and CDR2 FVKESK come from the germline V gene. The CDR3 region has the DNA TGTGCCAGCAGCCGAACGATATACTACGAGCAGTACTTC. This codes for CASSRTIYYEQYF.

V and J are TRBV28 and TRBJ2-5; D tentatively fits TRBD1 or TRBD2 (6 bases each). The V end lost 4 bases, the J end lost 4 bases, and 16 bases lay between the germline ends. Germline lookup yields CDR1 MDHEN and CDR2 SYDVKM. This CDR3 comprises 15 residues. CDR3 amino acids: CASSWGVGGRETQYF. In nucleotides, the CDR3 is TGTGCCAGCAGTTGGGGGGTTGGGGGGCGAGAGACCCAGTACTTC.

The chain is built from TRBV6-1 and TRBJ1-2; D is perhaps TRBD1 (6 bases). Trimming took 7 bases from V and 8 from J, leaving 14 bases between them. Looked up from germline, CDR1 is MNHNS and CDR2 is SASEGT. This CDR3 spans 12 amino acids. The DNA of the CDR3 is TGTGCCAGCACTACAGGGTGGATGGGCTACACCTTC. It specifies CASTTGWMGYTF.

In this sample, this clone turned up a few times. This chain connects TRBV5-1 to TRBJ2-3, with D perhaps given as TRBD1 or TRBD2 (5 bases each). Looked up from germline, CDR1 is SGHRS and CDR2 is YFSETQ. CDR3 size: 16 residues. V was pared by 1 base and J by 3 bases, with 15 bases between. CDR3 coding DNA: TGCGCCAGCAGCTTGTGGGAGCCAACAGGTACAGATACGCAGTATTTT. Its translation: CASSLWEPTGTDTQYF.

This clone was detected once. This chain joins TRBV5-1 and TRBJ2-7; 10 bases map to TRBD1. Germline CDR1 SGHRS, CDR2 YFSETQ. After removal of 4 bases from V and 6 bases from J, the junction contained 7 bases not matched to a gene. The CDR3 is 14 amino acids. The DNA for the CDR3 is TGCGCCAGCAGCATTACTGGACAGGGGGGCGAGCAGTACTTC. Residues: CASSITGQGGEQYF.

This chain joins TRBV27 and TRBJ1-2; 8 bases match TRBD1. This CDR3 spans 16 amino acids. After removal of 6 bases from V and 2 bases from J, the junction contained 11 bases not matched to a gene. Germline V gives CDR1 MNHEY, CDR2 SMNVEV (reference sequence). The CDR3 protein is CASRGSRDRYNYGYTF. As DNA, the CDR3 is TGTGCCAGCAGGGGAAGTAGGGACAGGTACAACTATGGCTACACCTTC.

The chain employs TRBV18 and TRBJ2-7; tentative D call: TRBD2 (5 bases). CDR1 is KGHSH, CDR2 LQKENI, per germline. Trimming removed 3 bases from V and 1 base from J, with 10 bases in between. The CDR3 spans 14 residues. CDR3 amino acids: CASSPGSSSYEQYF. The CDR3 DNA reads as TGTGCCAGCTCACCTGGGAGTTCTTCCTACGAGCAGTACTTC.

The rearrangement joins TRBV30 to TRBJ2-7; weak D call: TRBD2 (6 bases). CDR3 length: 14 amino acids. In germline, CDR1 is GTSNPN, CDR2 SVGIG (reference sequence). Between the trimmed V and J ends, which lost 3 bases and 6 bases, there was a span of 18 bases. DNA of the CDR3: TGTGCCTGGAGGGAGGGCTCCTTCTTGGGCGAGCAGTACTTC. It translates to CAWREGSFLGEQYF. The full variable domain, rest sourced from reference TRBV30 and TRBJ2-7, is SQTIHQWPATLVQPVGSPLSLECTVEGTSNPNLYWYRQAAGRGLQLLFYSVGIGQISSEVPQNLSASRPQDRQFILSSKKLLLSDSGFYLCAWREGSFLGEQYFGPGTRLTVT.

Worth noting for this clone: An end of the junction differs from the germline gene, which may be a read error. The genes are TRBV7-7 and TRBJ2-3; D remains ambiguous. Germline lookup yields CDR1 SSHAT and CDR2 FNYEAQ (reference sequence). The CDR3 contains 14 residues. CDR3 nucleotides: TGTGCTAGCAGCCCCTCGGGTGGCGCAGATACGCAGTATTTT. Translated: CASSPSGGADTQYF.

The rearrangement uses TRBV9 and TRBJ1-1, with D maybe TRBD1 (6 bases). The V end lost 0 bases, the J end lost 0 bases, and 9 bases lay between the germline ends. The germline CDR1 and CDR2 sequences are SGDLS and YYNGEE. The CDR3 loop spans 15 amino acids. The CDR3 bases are TGTGCCAGCAGCGTAGGGGGGGACATGAACACTGAAGCTTTCTTT. Amino acid sequence: CASSVGGDMNTEAFF.

The rearrangement links TRBV28 to TRBJ1-2, with 12 bases fitting TRBD1. CDR1 is MDHEN and CDR2 is SYDVKM in the germline V gene. The CDR3 length is 16 residues. V dropped 3 bases and J dropped 4; count of bases not matched to a gene: 6. The CDR3 sequence is CASSFTGTGGPYGYTF. The CDR3 DNA sequence: TGTGCCAGCAGTTTCACGGGGACAGGGGGCCCCTATGGCTACACCTTC.

CDR3 nucleotides: TGTGCCATCAGTGGGGGGCAGGGAGCTAACTATGGCTACACCTTC. It encodes CAISGGQGANYGYTF. The chain recombines TRBV10-3 with TRBJ1-2, with D maybe TRBD1 (6 bases). The CDR3 is 15 residues long. V was clipped by 4 bases and J by 0 bases, with 12 bases between them. CDR1 and CDR2 (germline): ENHRY, SYGVKD.

The chain carries TRBV9 and TRBJ2-5; D remains ambiguous. Trimming stripped 4 bases from V and 5 bases from J, with 15 bases between. This CDR3 is built from 14 residues. CDR1 SGDLS and CDR2 YYNGEE come from the germline V gene. The CDR3 sequence: CASSPRSWTETQYF. CDR3 DNA sequence: TGTGCCAGCAGCCCCAGGAGTTGGACCGAGACCCAGTACTTC.

The chain's CDR3 is CASSFWTSGSDEQFF. The CDR3, as DNA: TGCGCCAGCAGCTTCTGGACTAGCGGGAGTGATGAGCAGTTCTTC. The chain recombines TRBV5-1 with TRBJ2-1; TRBD2 matches at 13 bases. J lost 8 bases, V lost 2 bases, and 4 bases had no gene match. Germline V lookup: CDR1 SGHRS, CDR2 YFSETQ. The CDR3 spans 15 residues.

CDR3 nucleotides: TGTGCCAGCAGCCGCGAGGGGACGTCAACCTACGAGCAGTACTTC. Amino acid sequence: CASSREGTSTYEQYF. The chain joins TRBV6-5 to TRBJ2-7; either TRBD1 or TRBD2 may fit D (5 bases each). The V end lost 6 bases, the J end lost 2 bases, and 17 bases lay between the germline ends. CDR3 length: 15 residues. Germline-derived CDR1 and CDR2 are MNHEY and SVGAGI.